These 22 T cell receptor beta chains were sequenced from one sample in a study of CD8+ T cells in alopecia areata. Treatment indicated: oral pan-JAK inhibitor, 5-10 mg twice daily. RNA was isolated and reverse transcribed to cDNA, the sequencing template. Clones were sequenced by immunoSEQ multiplex PCR, and TCRdb holds only the in-frame ones, with some missing. The sample contains about 120,000 clones, about three fifths of which appear only once. The sample here was CD8+ T cells sorted from blood, taken at week 4, from a patient treated with tofacitinib. The receptor set was obtained from a human donor with alopecia areata.

This rearrangement joins TRBV29-1 to TRBJ1-2, with D tentatively TRBD1 (5 bases). Looked up from germline, CDR1 is SQVTM and CDR2 is ANQGSEA. The CDR3 contains 14 residues. The ends were cut back, 0 bases at V and 3 bases at J, with 11 bases in the middle. CDR3 in DNA: TGCAGCGTTGAAGAGACGACAGCCTACTATGGCTACACCTTC. Its protein product is CSVEETTAYYGYTF.

V is TRBV29-1 and J is TRBJ1-5; D may be TRBD1 (5 bases). Germline V gives CDR1 SQVTM, CDR2 ANQGSEA. The CDR3 length is 15 residues. Trimming took off 7 bases at V and 0 bases at J, with 16 bases between the two ends. In nucleotides, the CDR3 is TGCAGCGCAATGGCAGGGTTCGATAGCAATCAGCCCCAGCATTTT. It codes for CSAMAGFDSNQPQHF.

This chain uses TRBV30 with TRBJ2-7, with D possibly TRBD2 on 5 matching bases. The CDR3 covers 13 residues. Trimming removed 1 base at V and 3 bases at J, with 10 bases between. Germline V CDR1 and CDR2: GTSNPN, SVGIG (reference sequence). CDR3 amino acids: CAWSGGSGYEQYF. As DNA, the CDR3 is TGTGCCTGGAGTGGAGGGTCTGGCTACGAGCAGTACTTC.

The CDR3 coding sequence is TGTGCCAGCAGCCCGGACAGGGGACGAGAAAAACTGTTTTTT. Translated, it gives CASSPDRGREKLFF. The chain joins TRBV9 to TRBJ1-4; TRBD1 matches at 9 bases. Losses at the gene ends were 4 bases for V and 8 bases for J; bases not matched to a gene: 6. The V gene's germline CDR1 is SGDLS and CDR2 YYNGEE. The CDR3 runs to 14 residues.

The chain joins TRBV29-1 to TRBJ1-2; no firm D call. The germline V gene encodes CDR1 SQVTM and CDR2 ANQGSEA. This CDR3 contains 13 residues. V lost 3 bases and J lost 0, with 8 bases in between. The CDR3 DNA is TGCAGCGTTGAGCGGAGAGCTAACTATGGCTACACCTTC. Translation: CSVERRANYGYTF.

In its sample, this clone was seen a few times. This chain connects TRBV15 to TRBJ1-1; a possible D gene is TRBD1 (5 bases). This CDR3 is built from 16 residues. The germline V gene encodes CDR1 LNHNV and CDR2 YYDKDF (reference sequence). Trimming cost V 5 bases and J 0 bases, with 16 bases left between them. In nucleotides, the CDR3 is TGTGCCACCAGCCCCTCCCCTGCAGGGTTGAACACTGAAGCTTTCTTT. It translates to CATSPSPAGLNTEAFF.

The chain recombines TRBV30 with TRBJ1-1, with D unresolved. The CDR3 runs to 15 residues. V was pared by 4 bases and J by 1 base, with 16 bases between. Germline V gene sequence: CDR1 GTSNPN, CDR2 SVGIG (reference sequence). The CDR3 sequence: CAWISMGLRNTEAFF. The CDR3 nucleotides read TGTGCCTGGATATCAATGGGCTTACGGAACACTGAAGCTTTCTTT. The full variable domain, with the rest looked up from reference TRBV30 and TRBJ1-1, is SQTIHQWPATLVQPVGSPLSLECTVEGTSNPNLYWYRQAAGRGLQLLFYSVGIGQISSEVPQNLSASRPQDRQFILSSKKLLLSDSGFYLCAWISMGLRNTEAFFGQGTRLTVV.

This chain joins TRBV7-2 and TRBJ1-4; D might be TRBD1 (6 bases). CDR1 and CDR2 from the germline V gene are SGHTA and FQGNSA. The CDR3 contains 15 residues. The germline V and J ends were trimmed by 5 bases and 3 bases, with 13 bases remaining between them. The CDR3 DNA follows: TGTGCCAGCAGCCCACCGACAGGCCCTAATGAAAAACTGTTTTTT. It encodes CASSPPTGPNEKLFF. Drawing the rest from reference TRBV7-2 and TRBJ1-4, the complete variable domain is GAGVSQSPSNKVTEKGKDVELRCDPISGHTALYWYRQSLGQGLEFLIYFQGNSAPDKSGLPSDRFSAERTGGSVSTLTIQRTQQEDSAVYLCASSPPTGPNEKLFFGSGTQLSVL.

This sequence joins TRBV7-9 and TRBJ2-7; D ambiguous. Looked up from germline, CDR1 is SEHNR and CDR2 is FQNEAQ (reference sequence). The CDR3 spans 15 residues. The V end lost 4 bases, the J end lost 0 bases, and 13 bases lay between the germline ends. CDR3 sequence (DNA): TGTGCCAGCAGCTCCAGCCATACCTCCTCCTACGAGCAGTACTTC. This gives the protein CASSSSHTSSYEQYF.

The rearrangement links TRBV5-6 to TRBJ2-1, with a possible D match to TRBD2 (6 bases). Germline assignment: CDR1 SGHDT and CDR2 YYEEEE. The V end was cut by 0 bases, the J end by 5 bases, with 12 bases between. CDR3 length: 15 amino acids. CDR3 loop: CASSLAGGLDNEQFF. CDR3 DNA sequence: TGTGCCAGCAGCTTGGCCGGGGGACTCGACAATGAGCAGTTCTTC. The variable domain in full, with the rest retrieved from reference TRBV5-6 and TRBJ2-1, is DAGVTQSPTHLIKTRGQQVTLRCSPKSGHDTVSWYQQALGQGPQFIFQYYEEEERQRGNFPDRFSGHQFPNYSSELNVNALLLGDSALYLCASSLAGGLDNEQFFGPGTRLTVL.

This clone was seen more than once but under ten times. V is TRBV4-1 and J is TRBJ2-5, with a tentative D call TRBD2 (7 bases). The CDR3 contains 17 residues. V was shortened by 0 bases and J by 1 base, with 15 bases between the two germline ends. Germline-derived CDR1 and CDR2 are MGHRA and YSYEKL. This CDR3 is CASSQDPGGAPQETQYF. DNA for the CDR3: TGCGCCAGCAGCCAAGATCCGGGGGGCGCGCCCCAAGAGACCCAGTACTTC.

The chain couples TRBV30 to TRBJ1-2, with 11 bases fitting TRBD1. CDR3 length: 13 residues. V trimming: 3 bases; J trimming: 7 bases; junction bases outside the gene matches: 4. Per the germline V gene, CDR1 is GTSNPN and CDR2 is SVGIG (reference sequence). CDR3 nucleotides: TGTGCCTGGAGGAGGACAGGGGGCTCTGGCTACACCTTC. It encodes CAWRRTGGSGYTF.

Only a few counts were recorded for this clone. V gene TRBV30 combines with J gene TRBJ2-3; unclear D gene. Germline CDR1 GTSNPN, CDR2 SVGIG (reference sequence). The CDR3 runs to 16 residues. V shed 1 base and J shed 2 bases, with 16 bases lying between them. The CDR3 DNA reads as TGTGCCTGGAGTGCCTGGCGGAGCTGGAACACAGATACGCAGTATTTT. This codes for CAWSAWRSWNTDTQYF.

The chain uses TRBV7-9 and TRBJ2-5; 9 bases map to TRBD1. The CDR3 is 16 amino acids. V shed 1 base, J shed 2 bases, and the junction held 5 bases outside the gene matches. Germline V gene lookup returns CDR1 SEHNR and CDR2 FQNEAQ (reference sequence). CDR3 sequence: CASSLGATGGQETQYF. The DNA of the CDR3 is TGTGCCAGCAGCTTAGGTGCGACAGGGGGACAAGAGACCCAGTACTTC.

V and J are TRBV7-2 and TRBJ2-4; no definite D call. Germline V gene data show CDR1 as SGHTA and CDR2 as FQGNSA. The CDR3 loop spans 12 amino acids. V lost 1 base and J lost 5, with 3 bases in between. The CDR3 is CASSLGQNIQYF. The DNA of the CDR3 is TGTGCCAGCAGCTTAGGCCAAAACATTCAGTACTTC.

The chain couples TRBV29-1 to TRBJ2-1; 9 nucleotides agree with TRBD1. Per germline, CDR1 SQVTM and CDR2 ANQGSEA. V was pared by 4 bases and J by 6 bases, with 7 bases of the junction left unmatched. The CDR3 extends over 14 amino acids. The DNA for the CDR3 is TGCAGCGTTGTTCCGTCGACAGGGGGCAATGAGCAGTTCTTC. Translation: CSVVPSTGGNEQFF.

In this sample, this clone turned up a few times. This sequence joins TRBV2 and TRBJ1-2; 8 positions match TRBD1. CDR1 SNHLY and CDR2 FYNNEI come from the germline V gene. With 10 bases clipped from V and 3 bases from J, the junction kept 16 bases outside the gene matches. The CDR3 has 16 amino acids. CDR3 protein: CATIHPQGALDYGYTF. As DNA, the CDR3 is TGTGCCACCATCCATCCCCAGGGGGCGCTCGACTATGGCTACACCTTC.

V and J are TRBV27 and TRBJ2-1, with D possibly being TRBD1 (5 bases). V was clipped by 6 bases and J by 4 bases, with 7 bases between them. The CDR3 length is 12 residues. CDR1 is MNHEY and CDR2 is SMNVEV in the germline V gene (reference sequence). The CDR3 bases are TGTGCCAGCAGCCGACAGTACAATGAGCAGTTCTTC. This sequence encodes CASSRQYNEQFF.

The chain joins TRBV13 to TRBJ2-3; D remains ambiguous. Per germline, CDR1 PRHDT and CDR2 FYEKMQ (reference sequence). V shed 4 bases and J shed 2 bases, with 10 bases lying between them. This CDR3 comprises 14 residues. Written as DNA, the CDR3 is TGTGCCAGCAGCTCCCCCTCCCCCACAGATACGCAGTATTTT. Amino acid sequence: CASSSPSPTDTQYF.

This chain connects TRBV7-9 to TRBJ1-5, with TRBD1 matching 10 bases. The CDR3 loop spans 15 amino acids. The V gene's germline CDR1 is SEHNR and CDR2 FQNEAQ (reference sequence). V shed 5 bases and J 5 bases; nucleotides not matched to a gene: 6. The CDR3 protein is CASSPQGTGDQPQHF. Written as DNA, the CDR3 is TGTGCCAGCAGCCCCCAAGGGACAGGGGATCAGCCCCAGCATTTT. The complete variable domain, with remaining parts taken from reference TRBV7-9 and TRBJ1-5, reads DTGVSQNPRHKITKRGQNVTFRCDPISEHNRLYWYRQTLGQGPEFLTYFQNEAQLEKSRLLSDRFSAERPKGSFSTLEIQRTEQGDSAMYLCASSPQGTGDQPQHFGDGTRLSIL.

The V and J genes are TRBV9 and TRBJ1-2, with a weak D call TRBD1 (5 bases). This CDR3 comprises 14 residues. Germline V gene sequence: CDR1 SGDLS, CDR2 YYNGEE. Trimming stripped 0 bases from V and 0 bases from J, with 6 bases between. The CDR3 bases are TGTGCCAGCAGCGTAGGGGGCCCTAACTATGGCTACACCTTC. It yields the protein CASSVGGPNYGYTF.

The V gene is TRBV28, the J gene TRBJ1-6, with D unclear. Per the germline V gene, CDR1 is MDHEN and CDR2 is SYDVKM. V lost 5 bases, J lost 9 bases, and 8 bases lay in between. The CDR3 is 12 amino acids. CDR3 sequence (DNA): TGTGCCAGCAGTCCAAGGACTTCACCCCTCCACTTT. This sequence encodes CASSPRTSPLHF.